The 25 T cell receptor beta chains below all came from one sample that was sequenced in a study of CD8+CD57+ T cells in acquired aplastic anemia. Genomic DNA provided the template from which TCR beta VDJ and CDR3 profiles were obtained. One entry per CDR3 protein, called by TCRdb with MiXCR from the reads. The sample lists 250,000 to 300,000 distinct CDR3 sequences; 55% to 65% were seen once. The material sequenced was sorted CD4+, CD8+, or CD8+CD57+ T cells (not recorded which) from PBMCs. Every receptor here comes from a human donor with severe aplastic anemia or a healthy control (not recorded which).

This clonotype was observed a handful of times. CDR3 amino acids: CAISPGQNGQPQHF. CDR3 in DNA: TGTGCCATCAGTCCAGGGCAAAACGGGCAGCCCCAGCATTTT. This chain links TRBV10-3 with TRBJ1-5; D is possibly TRBD1 (5 bases). CDR3 length equals 14 residues. The V end lost 5 bases, the J end lost 7 bases, and 15 bases lay between the germline ends. The germline gives CDR1 ENHRY, CDR2 SYGVKD.

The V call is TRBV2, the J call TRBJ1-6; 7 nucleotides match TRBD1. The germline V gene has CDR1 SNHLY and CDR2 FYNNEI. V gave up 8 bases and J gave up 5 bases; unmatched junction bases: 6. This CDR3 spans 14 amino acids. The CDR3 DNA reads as TGTGCCAGCGTCCGGGACAGTCATAATTCACCCCTCCACTTT. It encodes CASVRDSHNSPLHF.

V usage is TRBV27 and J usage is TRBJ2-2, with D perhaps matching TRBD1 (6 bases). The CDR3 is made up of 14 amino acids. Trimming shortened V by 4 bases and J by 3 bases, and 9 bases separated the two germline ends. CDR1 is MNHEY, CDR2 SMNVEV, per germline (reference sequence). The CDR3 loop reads CASSWGQDTGELFF. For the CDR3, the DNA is TGTGCCAGCAGTTGGGGACAAGACACCGGGGAGCTGTTTTTT.

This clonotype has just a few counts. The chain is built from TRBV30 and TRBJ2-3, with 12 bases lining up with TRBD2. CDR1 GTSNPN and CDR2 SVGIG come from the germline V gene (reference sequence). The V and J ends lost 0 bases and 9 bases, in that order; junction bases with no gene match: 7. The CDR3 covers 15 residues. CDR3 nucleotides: TGTGCCTGGAGTGTAGGGCTAGCGGGGGGGCAGACGCAGTATTTT. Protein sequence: CAWSVGLAGGQTQYF.

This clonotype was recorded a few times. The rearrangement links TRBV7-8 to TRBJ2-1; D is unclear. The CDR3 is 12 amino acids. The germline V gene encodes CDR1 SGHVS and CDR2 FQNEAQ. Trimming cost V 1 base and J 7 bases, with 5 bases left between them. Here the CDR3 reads CASSLEPNEQFF. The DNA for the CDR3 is TGTGCCAGCAGCTTAGAGCCAAATGAGCAGTTCTTC.

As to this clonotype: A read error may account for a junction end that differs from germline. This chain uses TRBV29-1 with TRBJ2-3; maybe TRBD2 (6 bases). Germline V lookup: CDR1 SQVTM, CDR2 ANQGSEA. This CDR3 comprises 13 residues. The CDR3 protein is CSVDGTHTDTRYF. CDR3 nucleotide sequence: TGCAGCGTTGACGGGACTCACACAGATACGCGGTATTTT.

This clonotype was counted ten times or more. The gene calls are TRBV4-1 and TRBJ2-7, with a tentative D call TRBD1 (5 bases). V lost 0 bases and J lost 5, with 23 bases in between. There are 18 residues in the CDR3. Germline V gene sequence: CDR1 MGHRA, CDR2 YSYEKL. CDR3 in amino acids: CASSQDQSTGSYLDEQYF. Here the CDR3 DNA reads TGCGCCAGCAGCCAAGATCAGTCCACAGGATCTTACTTGGACGAGCAGTACTTC.

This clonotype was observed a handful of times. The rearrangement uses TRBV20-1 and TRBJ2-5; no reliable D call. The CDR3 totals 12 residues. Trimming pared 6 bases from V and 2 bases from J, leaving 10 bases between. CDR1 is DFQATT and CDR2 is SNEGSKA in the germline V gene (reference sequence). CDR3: CSAPDGQETQYF. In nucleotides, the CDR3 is TGCAGTGCGCCCGACGGACAAGAGACCCAGTACTTC.

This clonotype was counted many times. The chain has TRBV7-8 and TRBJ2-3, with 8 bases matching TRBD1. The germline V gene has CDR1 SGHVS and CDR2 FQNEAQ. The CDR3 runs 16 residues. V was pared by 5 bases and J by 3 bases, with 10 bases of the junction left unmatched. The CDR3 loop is CASSTGTGQITDTQYF. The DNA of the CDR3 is TGTGCCAGCAGCACCGGGACAGGACAGATTACAGATACGCAGTATTTT.

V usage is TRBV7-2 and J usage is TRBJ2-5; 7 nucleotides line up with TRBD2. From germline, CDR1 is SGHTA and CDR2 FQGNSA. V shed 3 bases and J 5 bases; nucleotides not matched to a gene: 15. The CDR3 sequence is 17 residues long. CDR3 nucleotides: TGTGCCAGCAGCTTCTATTCCCAGCGGGGATTAGGGGAGACCCAGTACTTC. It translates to CASSFYSQRGLGETQYF.

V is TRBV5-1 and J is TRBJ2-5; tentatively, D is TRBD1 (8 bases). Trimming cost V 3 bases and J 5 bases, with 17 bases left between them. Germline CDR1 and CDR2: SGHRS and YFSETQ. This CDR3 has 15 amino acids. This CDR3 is CASSCTGGASETQYF. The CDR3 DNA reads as TGCGCCAGCAGCTGCACAGGGGGGGCTTCTGAGACCCAGTACTTC.

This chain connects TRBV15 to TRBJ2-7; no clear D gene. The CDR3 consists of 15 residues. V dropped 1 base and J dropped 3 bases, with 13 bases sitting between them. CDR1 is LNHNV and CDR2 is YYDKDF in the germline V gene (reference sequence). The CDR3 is CATSRGDEVFYEQYF. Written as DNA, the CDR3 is TGTGCCACCAGCAGAGGAGACGAAGTATTCTACGAGCAGTACTTC.

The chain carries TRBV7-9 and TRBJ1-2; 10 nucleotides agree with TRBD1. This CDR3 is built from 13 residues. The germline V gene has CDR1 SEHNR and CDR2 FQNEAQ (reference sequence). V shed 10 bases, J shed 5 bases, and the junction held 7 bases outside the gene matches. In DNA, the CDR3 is TGTGCCACAGAGACAGGGGGCGCGTATGGCTACACCTTC. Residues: CATETGGAYGYTF.

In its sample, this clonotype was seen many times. The CDR3 loop is CASSYSRSAGDRSNEQFF. The CDR3 nucleotides read TGTGCCAGCAGTTACTCGAGGTCGGCAGGGGACAGGAGTAATGAGCAGTTCTTC. V and J are TRBV6-2 or TRBV6-3 and TRBJ2-1; 8 bases line up with TRBD1. CDR3 size: 18 residues. The V gene end was trimmed by 0 bases and the J gene end by 7 bases; junction bases not matched to a gene: 14. Germline V CDR1 and CDR2: MNHEY, SVGEGT.

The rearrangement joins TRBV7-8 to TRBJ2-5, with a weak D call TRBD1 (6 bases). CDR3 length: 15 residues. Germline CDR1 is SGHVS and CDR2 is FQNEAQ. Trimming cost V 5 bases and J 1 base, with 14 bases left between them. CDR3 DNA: TGTGCCAGCAGCGTAGAGGGACACACCCAAGAGACCCAGTACTTC. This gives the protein CASSVEGHTQETQYF.

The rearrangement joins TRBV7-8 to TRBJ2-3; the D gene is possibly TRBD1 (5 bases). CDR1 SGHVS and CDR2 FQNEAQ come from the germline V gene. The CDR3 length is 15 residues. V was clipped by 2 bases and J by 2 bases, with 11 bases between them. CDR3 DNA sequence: TGTGCCAGCAGCTTAACGGTAGGGGTCACAGATACGCAGTATTTT. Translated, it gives CASSLTVGVTDTQYF.

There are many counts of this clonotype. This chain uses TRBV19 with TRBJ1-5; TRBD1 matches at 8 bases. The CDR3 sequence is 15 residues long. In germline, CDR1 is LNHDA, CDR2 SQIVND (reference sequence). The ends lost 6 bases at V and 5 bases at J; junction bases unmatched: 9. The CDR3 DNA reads TGTGCCAGTAGCCTGACAGGGGTTGGGGATCAGCCCCAGCATTTT. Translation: CASSLTGVGDQPQHF.

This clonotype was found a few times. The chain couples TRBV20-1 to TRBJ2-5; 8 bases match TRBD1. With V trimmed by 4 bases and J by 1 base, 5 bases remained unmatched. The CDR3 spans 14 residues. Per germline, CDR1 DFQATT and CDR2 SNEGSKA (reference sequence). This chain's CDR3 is CSATRQGFQETQYF. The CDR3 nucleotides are TGCAGTGCTACGAGACAGGGGTTCCAAGAGACCCAGTACTTC.

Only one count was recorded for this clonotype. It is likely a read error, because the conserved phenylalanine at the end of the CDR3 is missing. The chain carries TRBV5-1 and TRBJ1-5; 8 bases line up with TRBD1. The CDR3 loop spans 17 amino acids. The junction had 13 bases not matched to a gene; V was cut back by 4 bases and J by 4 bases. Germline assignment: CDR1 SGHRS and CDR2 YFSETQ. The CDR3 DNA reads TGCGCCAGCAGCAAAGGACAGGGTGAACATCGGAATCAGCCCCAGCATCTT. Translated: CASSKGQGEHRNQPQHL.

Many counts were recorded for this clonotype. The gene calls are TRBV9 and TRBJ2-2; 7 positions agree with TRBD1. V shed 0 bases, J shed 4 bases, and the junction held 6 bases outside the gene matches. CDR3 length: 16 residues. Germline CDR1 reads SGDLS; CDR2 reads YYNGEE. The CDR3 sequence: CASSVGQGVFTGELFF. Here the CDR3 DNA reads TGTGCCAGCAGCGTAGGCCAGGGGGTTTTCACCGGGGAGCTGTTTTTT.

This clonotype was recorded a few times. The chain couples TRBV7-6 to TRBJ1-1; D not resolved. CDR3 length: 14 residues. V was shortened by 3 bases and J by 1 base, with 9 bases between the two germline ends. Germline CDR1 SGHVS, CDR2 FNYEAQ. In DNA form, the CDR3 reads TGTGCCAGCAGCTTCGGAGGCGCGAACACTGAAGCTTTCTTT. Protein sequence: CASSFGGANTEAFF.

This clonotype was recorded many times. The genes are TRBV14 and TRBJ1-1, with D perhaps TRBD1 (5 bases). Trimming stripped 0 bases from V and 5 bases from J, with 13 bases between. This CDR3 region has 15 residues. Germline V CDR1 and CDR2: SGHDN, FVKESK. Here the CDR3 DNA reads TGTGCCAGCAGCCAAGAGGGGCGGGGTGGGACTGAAGCTTTCTTT. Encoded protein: CASSQEGRGGTEAFF. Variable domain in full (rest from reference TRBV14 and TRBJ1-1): EAGVTQFPSHSVIEKGQTVTLRCDPISGHDNLYWYRRVMGKEIKFLLHFVKESKQDESGMPNNRFLAERTGGTYSTLKVQPAELEDSGVYFCASSQEGRGGTEAFFGQGTRLTVV.

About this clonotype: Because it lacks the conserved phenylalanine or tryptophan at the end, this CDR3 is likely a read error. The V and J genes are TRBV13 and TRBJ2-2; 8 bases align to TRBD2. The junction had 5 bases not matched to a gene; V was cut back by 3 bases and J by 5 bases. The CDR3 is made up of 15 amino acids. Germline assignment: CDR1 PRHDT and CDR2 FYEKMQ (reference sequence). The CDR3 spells CASSFLAGSTGELFS. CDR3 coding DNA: TGTGCCAGCAGCTTCCTAGCGGGTTCGACCGGGGAGCTGTTTTCT.

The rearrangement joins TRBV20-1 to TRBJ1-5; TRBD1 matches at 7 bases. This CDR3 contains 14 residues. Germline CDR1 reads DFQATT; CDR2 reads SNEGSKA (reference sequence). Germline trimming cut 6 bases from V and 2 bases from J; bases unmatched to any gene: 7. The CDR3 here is CSAMDRSGNQPQHF. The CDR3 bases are TGCAGTGCAATGGACAGGTCGGGCAATCAGCCCCAGCATTTT.

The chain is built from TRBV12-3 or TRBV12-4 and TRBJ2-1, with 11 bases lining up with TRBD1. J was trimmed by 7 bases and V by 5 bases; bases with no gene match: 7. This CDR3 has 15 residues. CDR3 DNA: TGTGCCAGCAGTCCGGGACAGGGGGAAATGAATGAGCAGTTCTTC. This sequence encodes CASSPGQGEMNEQFF.